The source of this T cell receptor (beta chain) is a study of regulatory T cells in long-lasting Graves disease. Time point described: newly diagnosed GD, antithyroid drugs for less than 3 months. After RNA was extracted from PBMCs, the TCR library was made from it. The authors built TCR beta libraries using iRepertoire HTBI primers and Arm-PCR of CDR3 regions. One entry per CDR3 protein, called by TCRdb with MiXCR from the multiplex PCR reads. The sample shows more than 400,000 distinct CDR3 sequences, about 17% of them seen only once. This sample was also put to use in a study of T cells in Graves' hyperthyroidism and ophthalmopathy. That paper notes: A model of 13 V-J features distinguished ophthalmopathy from stable hyperthyroidism.

The source is a man aged 35 to 55 with Graves disease. The sample here was peripheral blood mononuclear cells (PBMCs), taken at new diagnosis, from a patient treated with antithyroid drugs.

CDR3 bases: TGCGCCAGCAGTGAGCGAACAAGCGCCGGGGAGCTGTTTTTT. This codes for CASSERTSAGELFF. V gene TRBV10-2 combines with J gene TRBJ2-2; D unclear. The length of the CDR3 is 14 residues. Germline lookup yields CDR1 WSHSY and CDR2 SAAADI. Trimming removed 2 bases at V and 6 bases at J, with 10 bases between.